Listed below are T cell receptor beta chains from one sample, sequenced in a study of blood T cell repertoires in COVID-19. Sequencing was performed with immunoSEQ multiplex PCR; in TCRdb, only in-frame clones are kept and a portion is missing. The repertoire has roughly 310,000 clones, approximately 87% of them found once; the top ten carry approximately 4%. The sequenced sample consisted of peripheral blood. These TCRs come from a woman between 45 and 60 years old with active or convalescent COVID-19. Both conserved end residues are part of each CDR3. The D gene is left open where the match is weak. Rows give clone size only sometimes, using once, few, many, or a class for an expanded clone.

V gene,D gene,J gene,clone size,CDR3 protein,CDR3 DNA
TRBV19,.,TRBJ1-1,.,CASREQTNTEAFF,TGTGCCAGTAGGGAGCAGACGAACACTGAAGCTTTCTTT
TRBV30,.,TRBJ1-4,.,CAWGRVEKLFF,TGTGCCTGGGGCAGGGTTGAAAAACTGTTTTTT
TRBV28,.,TRBJ2-2,.,CASSLGRTPRMTGELFF,TGTGCCAGCAGTTTGGGGAGAACACCTCGCATGACCGGGGAGCTGTTTTTT
TRBV5-4,TRBD1,TRBJ1-1,.,CASSSPDRDHYNTEAFF,TGTGCCAGCAGCTCCCCGGACAGGGACCATTATAACACTGAAGCTTTCTTT
TRBV28,TRBD1,TRBJ2-5,.,CASSPTGWYQETQYF,TGTGCCAGCAGTCCGACAGGGTGGTACCAAGAGACCCAGTACTTC
TRBV28,TRBD1,TRBJ2-1,.,CASRRFTGGPYNEQFF,TGTGCCAGCAGGCGTTTTACAGGGGGCCCCTACAATGAGCAGTTCTTC
TRBV6-5,TRBD2,TRBJ2-5,.,CASSWGLAGSKETQYF,TGTGCCAGCAGTTGGGGACTAGCGGGGTCCAAAGAGACCCAGTACTTC
TRBV6-2/TRBV6-3,.,TRBJ1-5,.,CASSLRRDQPQHF,TGTGCCAGCAGCCTTAGAAGAGATCAGCCCCAGCATTTT
TRBV29-1,.,TRBJ1-2,.,CSVVAGVGDGYTF,TGCAGCGTTGTAGCGGGGGTTGGGGATGGCTACACCTTC
TRBV3-1/TRBV3-2,.,TRBJ2-7,.,CASSGGFGDEQYF,TGTGCCAGCAGCGGTGGATTCGGGGACGAGCAGTACTTC
TRBV7-6,.,TRBJ1-2,.,CASSPEGRANYGYTF,TGTGCCAGCAGCCCCGAAGGGAGAGCTAACTATGGCTACACCTTC
TRBV15,TRBD2,TRBJ2-1,.,CATSNRMTSGIRYNEQFF,TGTGCCACCAGCAATCGAATGACTAGCGGGATTCGCTACAATGAGCAGTTCTTC
TRBV19,.,TRBJ2-1,.,CASSPQGSSYNEQFF,TGTGCCAGTAGCCCCCAGGGGAGCTCCTACAATGAGCAGTTCTTC
TRBV6-5,.,TRBJ1-2,.,CASNGGTFNYGYTF,TGTGCCAGCAATGGGGGCACTTTTAACTATGGCTACACCTTC
TRBV2,.,TRBJ2-6,.,CASSVRSAGANVLTF,TGTGCCAGCAGTGTACGGTCTGCTGGGGCCAACGTCCTGACTTTC
TRBV28,.,TRBJ1-1,.,CASRSGIGEAFF,TGTGCCAGCAGATCAGGTATCGGTGAAGCTTTCTTT
TRBV4-1,TRBD1,TRBJ1-2,.,CASSQAGTGDGYTF,TGCGCCAGCAGCCAGGCCGGGACAGGGGACGGCTACACCTTC
TRBV3-1/TRBV3-2,.,TRBJ2-2,.,CASSQERLKPNTGELFF,TGTGCCAGCAGCCAAGAAAGACTAAAACCTAACACCGGGGAGCTGTTTTTT
TRBV27,TRBD1,TRBJ2-7,.,CASPSGTGEREQYF,TGTGCCAGCCCTTCCGGGACAGGGGAGAGGGAGCAGTACTTC
TRBV29-1,.,TRBJ2-7,.,CSVGAFSQGYEQYF,TGCAGCGTTGGGGCCTTCTCACAGGGCTACGAGCAGTACTTC
TRBV30,.,TRBJ2-5,.,CAWRREETQYF,TGTGCCTGGAGAAGGGAGGAGACCCAGTACTTC
TRBV28,TRBD1,TRBJ2-7,.,CASSGIGDRGIEQYF,TGTGCCAGCAGTGGTATTGGGGACAGGGGCATCGAGCAGTACTTC
TRBV4-3,TRBD2,TRBJ2-5,.,CASSQGSGRRETQYF,TGCGCCAGCAGCCAAGGTAGCGGGAGAAGAGAGACCCAGTACTTC
TRBV28,TRBD1,TRBJ1-2,.,CASSLAGQVFGYTF,TGTGCCAGCAGTTTAGCGGGACAGGTCTTCGGCTACACCTTC
TRBV27,.,TRBJ2-1,.,CASSLSIERNEQFF,TGTGCCAGCAGTTTGTCCATTGAGCGGAATGAGCAGTTCTTC
TRBV6-2/TRBV6-3,.,TRBJ2-1,.,CASSNIRATGFDEQFF,TGTGCCAGCAGTAATATTCGGGCCACAGGGTTCGATGAGCAGTTCTTC
TRBV6-5,.,TRBJ1-6,.,CASTERRNNSPLHF,TGTGCCAGTACGGAAAGGCGGAATAATTCACCCCTCCACTTT
TRBV7-2,TRBD2,TRBJ2-1,once,CASSSPGGRAGGYNEQFF,TGTGCCAGCAGCTCGCCCGGTGGGAGGGCGGGAGGCTACAATGAGCAGTTCTTC
TRBV9,TRBD1,TRBJ1-2,.,CASSPGGLGGYTF,TGTGCCAGCAGCCCAGGGGGACTCGGCGGCTACACCTTC
TRBV5-6,.,TRBJ1-1,.,CASSSPKEGSGTEAFF,TGTGCCAGCAGCTCCCCCAAGGAGGGATCGGGCACTGAAGCTTTCTTT
TRBV6-2/TRBV6-3,TRBD2,TRBJ2-5,.,CASSYSGLAGVEALAETQYF,TGTGCCAGCAGTTACTCTGGACTAGCGGGAGTAGAGGCCCTGGCGGAGACCCAGTACTTC
TRBV5-1,.,TRBJ2-3,once,CASSLGSGSTDTQYF,TGCGCCAGCAGCTTGGGGTCGGGTAGCACAGATACGCAGTATTTT
TRBV6-4,TRBD1,TRBJ1-6,.,CASSPDRGSNSPLHF,TGTGCCAGCAGCCCTGACAGGGGAAGCAATTCACCCCTCCACTTT
TRBV6-5,.,TRBJ1-2,.,CASMRGSKHGHGYTF,TGTGCCAGCATGCGAGGGTCCAAACACGGACATGGCTACACCTTC
TRBV3-1/TRBV3-2,.,TRBJ1-2,once,CASSQAWGGASGYGYTF,TGTGCCAGCAGCCAAGCGTGGGGAGGGGCCTCTGGCTATGGCTACACCTTC
TRBV5-4,.,TRBJ2-7,few,CASSLVGGLTGEQYF,TGTGCCAGCAGCTTGGTTGGCGGCTTAACGGGGGAGCAGTACTTC